One and the same sample provided the 5 T cell receptor beta chains below, sequenced in a study of siplizumab effects on memory and regulatory T cells (dated by TCRdb to about 2019). Preparation of the library involved the immunoSEQ multiplex PCR assay. The immuneACCESS repertoire file appears here via TCRdb, limited to in-frame rearrangements. These files lack a portion of the clones; in checked studies, under half of the deficit traces to unresolved V genes, and the cause of the others is not known. The sample table lists 85,000 to 120,000 clones, around 90% of them with a count of one. Of the sample, around 1.1% is held by the ten largest clones. Sequenced material: CD4+ T cells sorted from blood. These receptors were obtained from a human donor in good health.

This chain uses TRBV28 with TRBJ1-2; D gene unclear. Germline V gene lookup returns CDR1 MDHEN and CDR2 SYDVKM. The CDR3 runs to 14 residues. V dropped 3 bases and J dropped 5 bases, with 13 bases sitting between them. DNA of the CDR3: TGTGCCAGCAGTTTCGGTAGTTGGAGATATGGCTACACCTTC. It codes for CASSFGSWRYGYTF.

The V and J genes are TRBV10-2 and TRBJ2-3; D possibly corresponds to TRBD1 (6 bases). Germline-derived CDR1 and CDR2 are WSHSY and SAAADI. CDR3 length: 13 residues. Trimming took 2 bases from V and 8 from J, leaving 11 bases between them. The CDR3 bases are TGCGCCAGCAGTGAGGAGCTAGGGGGTACGCAGTATTTT. Its protein is CASSEELGGTQYF.

The chain has TRBV6-5 and TRBJ2-1; unclear D gene. Per the germline V gene, CDR1 is MNHEY and CDR2 is SVGAGI. The CDR3 covers 8 residues. V was shortened by 10 bases and J by 13 bases, with 8 bases between the two germline ends. For the CDR3, the DNA is TGTGCCACACCGGAACAGTTCTTC. Translated, it gives CATPEQFF.

This sequence joins TRBV30 and TRBJ2-7; D is unresolved. This CDR3 spans 14 amino acids. The V gene's germline CDR1 is GTSNPN and CDR2 SVGIG (reference sequence). V lost 5 bases, J lost 7 bases, and 21 bases lay in between. This chain's CDR3 is CAWDDLGPVGEQYF. CDR3 bases: TGTGCCTGGGACGACCTGGGCCCGGTGGGGGAGCAGTACTTC.

This chain joins TRBV6-6 and TRBJ2-7; the D gene is possibly TRBD2 (6 bases). This CDR3 has 15 residues. Germline CDR1 and CDR2: MNHNY and SVGAGI (reference sequence). V was trimmed by 4 bases and J by 7 bases, leaving 20 bases between them. CDR3 bases: TGTGCCAGCAGTTCCCCACGGGGGACCTCGAGGGAGCAGTACTTC. This encodes CASSSPRGTSREQYF.